This T cell receptor beta chain comes out of a study of blood T cell repertoires in COVID-19. Study in general: Specimens from acute and convalescent COVID-19 originated in the United States, Italy and Spain. Nucleic acid was either cDNA or gDNA, and it came from T cells, B-cell-depleted T cells, or PBMCs.

How the authors handled the data: Researchers report that nucleated cell counts were estimated from reference gene primer amplification. Libraries were prepared by immunoSEQ multiplex PCR; TCRdb keeps only in-frame clonotypes and omits some of them. The V and J calls and the clone size are those of that table, but D and trimming were determined from the DNA. The repertoire holds about 11,000 clones, roughly 81% seen once, with 25% to 40% in the top ten. J was trimmed by 7 bases and V by 6 bases; bases with no gene match: 6. Germline loops: CDR1 MDHEN, CDR2 SYDVKM. The CDR3 spans 14 residues. What was sequenced was peripheral blood. The receptor's source is a man aged 45 to 65 with active COVID-19. The rearrangement links TRBV28 to TRBJ2-1, with 10 positions matching TRBD1. Here the CDR3 DNA reads TGTGCCAGCAGCCTCTCGGGACAGGGGAATGAGCAGTTCTTC. It yields the protein CASSLSGQGNEQFF.